The 16 T cell receptor beta chains listed next were all sequenced from one sample in a study of blood T cell repertoires in COVID-19. Method: immunoSEQ multiplex PCR; TCRdb's copy keeps in-frame clones and lacks some. The table records 80,000 to 100,000 clones, 75% to 85% of them present only once. Sequencing was carried out using peripheral blood. These receptors all come from a woman in her 70s with acute or convalescent COVID-19.

The rearrangement links TRBV7-6 to TRBJ2-7; 12 bases line up with TRBD2. Germline V gene data show CDR1 as SGHVS and CDR2 as FNYEAQ. The junction had 4 bases not matched to a gene; V was cut back by 1 base and J by 3 bases. The CDR3 covers 16 residues. The CDR3 spells CASSLGASGGVYEQYF. The CDR3 nucleotides are TGTGCCAGCAGCTTAGGAGCTAGCGGGGGGGTCTACGAGCAGTACTTC.

This chain connects TRBV9 to TRBJ2-3; 8 bases map to TRBD2. CDR1 and CDR2 (germline): SGDLS, YYNGEE. V shed 0 bases, J shed 3 bases, and the junction held 3 bases outside the gene matches. This CDR3 is built from 15 residues. The CDR3, as DNA: TGTGCCAGCAGCGTAGGATCGGGGGGGACAGATACGCAGTATTTT. Protein: CASSVGSGGTDTQYF. Looking up the rest from reference TRBV9 and TRBJ2-3 gives the full variable domain: DSGVTQTPKHLITATGQRVTLRCSPRSGDLSVYWYQQSLDQGLQFLIQYYNGEERAKGNILERFSAQQFPDLHSELNLSSLELGDSALYFCASSVGSGGTDTQYFGPGTRLTVL.

This chain links TRBV30 with TRBJ1-1; 8 positions agree with TRBD1. Germline V gene data show CDR1 as GTSNPN and CDR2 as SVGIG (reference sequence). V trimming: 6 bases; J trimming: 5 bases; junction bases outside the gene matches: 11. The CDR3 has 14 residues. CDR3: CACYRAGGFTEAFF. In DNA form, the CDR3 reads TGTGCCTGCTACCGGGCAGGGGGCTTTACTGAAGCTTTCTTT. Variable domain in full (rest from reference TRBV30 and TRBJ1-1): SQTIHQWPATLVQPVGSPLSLECTVEGTSNPNLYWYRQAAGRGLQLLFYSVGIGQISSEVPQNLSASRPQDRQFILSSKKLLLSDSGFYLCACYRAGGFTEAFFGQGTRLTVV.

The chain has TRBV28 and TRBJ1-3; D remains unclear. V dropped 6 bases and J dropped 5 bases, with 5 bases sitting between them. The germline gives CDR1 MDHEN, CDR2 SYDVKM. CDR3 length: 11 residues. In nucleotides, the CDR3 is TGTGCCAGCAGAGCAAGAAACACCATATATTTT. Its translation is CASRARNTIYF.

This clone was counted once. This chain joins TRBV21-1 and TRBJ1-5; the table gives TRBD1 as D, unverified against the DNA. TRBV21-1 is a recognized pseudogene. The CDR3 sequence is 17 residues long. The CDR3 DNA reads as TGTGCCAGCAGCAAGTGGACAGGGAGCCAAGCGAATCAGCCCCAGCATTTT. Its translation: CASSKWTGSQANQPQHF.

This clone was observed once. The CDR3, as DNA: TGTGCCAGCAGCTTAGAAATGGCTTTCCACGAGCAGTACTTC. It yields the protein CASSLEMAFHEQYF. The chain uses TRBV7-9 and TRBJ2-7; no clear D gene. V lost 1 base to trimming and J lost 5 bases, with 12 bases between them. Per germline, CDR1 SEHNR and CDR2 FQNEAQ (reference sequence). This CDR3 has 14 amino acids.

This sequence joins TRBV20-1 and TRBJ1-2; the match to TRBD1 covers 7 bases. V lost 6 bases, J lost 7 bases, and 5 bases stayed unmatched. Looked up from germline, CDR1 is DFQATT and CDR2 is SNEGSKA (reference sequence). CDR3 length: 11 amino acids. The CDR3 coding sequence is TGCAGTGCCACAGGGGCCGTTGGCTACACCTTC. Its protein is CSATGAVGYTF.

The chain employs TRBV25-1 and TRBJ1-1; no clear D gene. This CDR3 region has 15 residues. V shed 3 bases and J shed 6 bases, with 17 bases lying between them. Per the germline V gene, CDR1 is MGHDK and CDR2 is SYGVNS. CDR3 nucleotide sequence: TGTGCCAGCAGTGATCGGAGCATCAACGGGGCTGAAGCTTTCTTT. The encoded protein is CASSDRSINGAEAFF. Full variable domain (outside the CDR3, taken from reference TRBV25-1 and TRBJ1-1): EADIYQTPRYLVIGTGKKITLECSQTMGHDKMYWYQQDPGMELHLIHYSYGVNSTEKGDLSSESTVSRIRTEHFPLTLESARPSHTSQYLCASSDRSINGAEAFFGQGTRLTVV.

The V gene is TRBV30, the J gene TRBJ1-3, with TRBD1 as a possible D gene (6 bases). Germline V CDR1 and CDR2: GTSNPN, SVGIG (reference sequence). The CDR3 runs 13 residues. V was pared by 4 bases and J by 4 bases, with 11 bases between. DNA for the CDR3: TGTGCCTGGACCGGGACACCAGGAAACACCATATATTTT. Amino acids: CAWTGTPGNTIYF. The variable domain in full, completed from reference TRBV30 and TRBJ1-3, reads SQTIHQWPATLVQPVGSPLSLECTVEGTSNPNLYWYRQAAGRGLQLLFYSVGIGQISSEVPQNLSASRPQDRQFILSSKKLLLSDSGFYLCAWTGTPGNTIYFGEGSWLTVV.

This clone was recorded a few times. The chain combines TRBV13 with TRBJ2-5; maybe TRBD2 (5 bases). CDR3 size: 17 residues. Trimming removed 4 bases from V and 3 bases from J, with 21 bases in between. Germline V gene data show CDR1 as PRHDT and CDR2 as FYEKMQ (reference sequence). The CDR3 DNA sequence: TGTGCCAGCAGCTCCCGAACTAGGATAGTATCTAAAGAGACCCAGTACTTC. This encodes CASSSRTRIVSKETQYF.

The chain couples TRBV9 to TRBJ1-2; perhaps TRBD1 as D (5 bases). The CDR3 extends over 14 amino acids. The germline gives CDR1 SGDLS, CDR2 YYNGEE. Deletions cut 3 bases from V and 2 bases from J, with 11 bases between. The CDR3 nucleotides are TGTGCCAGCAGCGAGGACCAGGGCAACTATGGCTACACCTTC. It specifies CASSEDQGNYGYTF.

The chain uses TRBV19 and TRBJ2-6, with D possibly being TRBD1 (6 bases). CDR1 and CDR2 from the germline V gene are LNHDA and SQIVND (reference sequence). The CDR3 has 16 amino acids. Deletions cut 5 bases from V and 4 bases from J, with 15 bases between. The CDR3 coding sequence is TGTGCCAGTAGTCCTAACACAGGGCCCGGGGCCAACGTCCTGACTTTC. Its translation is CASSPNTGPGANVLTF. Combining the CDR3 with reference TRBV19 and TRBJ2-6 gives the whole variable domain DGGITQSPKYLFRKEGQNVTLSCEQNLNHDAMYWYRQDPGQGLRLIYYSQIVNDFQKGDIAEGYSVSREKKESFPLTVTSAQKNPTAFYLCASSPNTGPGANVLTFGAGSRLTVL.

This clone was seen a handful of times. The chain links TRBV19 to TRBJ1-5; maybe TRBD1 (6 bases). Per the germline V gene, CDR1 is LNHDA and CDR2 is SQIVND (reference sequence). V was trimmed by 7 bases and J by 6 bases, leaving 19 bases between them. The CDR3 consists of 15 residues. This CDR3 is CASKIDRFEGQPQHF. In nucleotides, the CDR3 is TGTGCCAGTAAGATTGACAGGTTTGAGGGTCAGCCCCAGCATTTT.

V gene TRBV9 combines with J gene TRBJ2-1; 11 bases fit TRBD2. This CDR3 has 14 amino acids. Unmatched junction bases numbered 2, after V lost 0 bases and J lost 9 bases. CDR1 and CDR2 (germline): SGDLS, YYNGEE. DNA of the CDR3: TGTGCCAGCAGCGTAGGACTAGCGGGAACTGAGCAGTTCTTC. Amino acids: CASSVGLAGTEQFF.

The chain has TRBV29-1 and TRBJ2-1; 8 bases align to TRBD2. The V gene end was trimmed by 1 base and the J gene end by 7 bases; junction bases not matched to a gene: 6. CDR1 is SQVTM, CDR2 ANQGSEA, per germline. The CDR3 contains 14 residues. This CDR3 is CSVEGGTRGNEQFF. Here the CDR3 DNA reads TGCAGCGTTGAAGGGGGGACTAGGGGTAATGAGCAGTTCTTC.

The V and J genes are TRBV5-1 and TRBJ1-1; 9 nucleotides align to TRBD1. There are 15 residues in the CDR3. CDR1 and CDR2 from the germline V gene are SGHRS and YFSETQ. With 4 bases clipped from V and 3 bases from J, the junction kept 7 bases outside the gene matches. CDR3 coding DNA: TGCGCCAGCAGCATATCCGGGACAGGGTACACTGAAGCTTTCTTT. Protein: CASSISGTGYTEAFF.